This paragraph reports one T cell receptor beta chain. Its antigen is not known. Naive CD8 cells comprised CD45RO-negative, CCR7-positively selected cells, excluding terminally differentiated effector memory CD45RA+ cells. This specimen comes from a study of shared clonotypes between healthy human individuals. Whole-study findings and limits: Large depth notwithstanding, sorted-subset sequencing proved incomplete by rarefaction.

Assay: immunoSEQ multiplex PCR; the TCRdb copy retains only in-frame clones and omits some. This table holds millions of clones, just under 95% found once. Germline V gene lookup returns CDR1 LGHNA and CDR2 YSLEER. V was cut by 0 bases and J by 1 base, with 3 bases left in between. This CDR3 spans 14 amino acids. The chain carries TRBV4-3 and TRBJ2-2; D remains ambiguous. Sequenced material: naive CD8+ T cells sorted from blood. The TCR was taken from a young man in good health. Here the CDR3 DNA reads TGCGCCAGCAGCCAAGAGAGGAACACCGGGGAGCTGTTTTTT. Its translation: CASSQERNTGELFF.